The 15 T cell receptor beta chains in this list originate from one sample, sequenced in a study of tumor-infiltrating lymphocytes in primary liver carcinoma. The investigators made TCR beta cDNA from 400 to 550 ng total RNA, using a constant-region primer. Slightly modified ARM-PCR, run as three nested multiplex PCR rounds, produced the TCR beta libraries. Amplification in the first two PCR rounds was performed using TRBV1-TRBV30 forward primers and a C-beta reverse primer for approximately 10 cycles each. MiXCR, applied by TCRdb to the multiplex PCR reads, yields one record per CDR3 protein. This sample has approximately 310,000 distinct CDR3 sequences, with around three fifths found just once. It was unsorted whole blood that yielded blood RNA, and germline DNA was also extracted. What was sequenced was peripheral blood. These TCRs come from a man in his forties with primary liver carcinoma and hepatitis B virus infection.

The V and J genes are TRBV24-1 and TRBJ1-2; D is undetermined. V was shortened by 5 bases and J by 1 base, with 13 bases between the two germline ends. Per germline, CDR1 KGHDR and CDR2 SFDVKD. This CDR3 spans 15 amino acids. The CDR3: CATSVGKEYNYGYTF. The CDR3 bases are TGTGCCACCAGTGTTGGAAAGGAATATAACTATGGCTACACCTTC.

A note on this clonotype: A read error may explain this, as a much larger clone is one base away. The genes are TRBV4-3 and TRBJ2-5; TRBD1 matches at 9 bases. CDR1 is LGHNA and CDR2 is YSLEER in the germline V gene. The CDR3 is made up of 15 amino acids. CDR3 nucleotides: TGCGCCAGCAGCCAAGAAGACAGGGGGGGCGAGACCCGGTACTTC. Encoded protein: CASSQEDRGGETRYF.

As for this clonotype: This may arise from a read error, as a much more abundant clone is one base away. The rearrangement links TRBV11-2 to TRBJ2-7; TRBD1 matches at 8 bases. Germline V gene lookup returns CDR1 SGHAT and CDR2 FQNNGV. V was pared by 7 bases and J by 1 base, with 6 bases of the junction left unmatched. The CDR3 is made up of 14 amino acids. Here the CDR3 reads CASNFRTGSYEQYF. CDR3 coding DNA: TGTGCCAGCAACTTCCGGACAGGGTCCTACGAGCAGTACTTC.

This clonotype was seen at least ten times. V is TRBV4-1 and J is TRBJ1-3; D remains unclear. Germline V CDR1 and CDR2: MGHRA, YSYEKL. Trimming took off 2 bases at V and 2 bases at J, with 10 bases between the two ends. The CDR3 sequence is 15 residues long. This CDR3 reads CASSQSGEPGNTIYF. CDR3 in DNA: TGCGCCAGCAGCCAAAGTGGAGAGCCTGGAAACACCATATATTTT.

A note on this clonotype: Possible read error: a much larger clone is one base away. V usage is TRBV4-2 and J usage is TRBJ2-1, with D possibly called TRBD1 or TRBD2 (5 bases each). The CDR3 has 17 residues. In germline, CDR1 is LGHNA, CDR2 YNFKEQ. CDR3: CASSQPPGSASCNEQFF. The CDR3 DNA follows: TGTGCCAGCAGCCAACCTCCAGGGAGTGCCTCCTGCAATGAGCAGTTCTTC.

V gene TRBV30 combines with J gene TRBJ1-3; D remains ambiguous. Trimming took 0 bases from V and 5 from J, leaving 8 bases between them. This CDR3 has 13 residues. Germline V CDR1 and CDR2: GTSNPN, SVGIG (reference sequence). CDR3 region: CAWSVSGRNTIYF. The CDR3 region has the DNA TGTGCCTGGAGTGTAAGTGGACGAAACACCATATATTTT.

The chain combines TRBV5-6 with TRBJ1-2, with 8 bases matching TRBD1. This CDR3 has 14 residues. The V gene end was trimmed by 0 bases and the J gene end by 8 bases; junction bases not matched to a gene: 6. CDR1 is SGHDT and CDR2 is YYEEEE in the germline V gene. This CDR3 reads CASSLVDRAWGYTF. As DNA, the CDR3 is TGTGCCAGCAGCTTGGTGGACAGGGCCTGGGGCTACACCTTC.

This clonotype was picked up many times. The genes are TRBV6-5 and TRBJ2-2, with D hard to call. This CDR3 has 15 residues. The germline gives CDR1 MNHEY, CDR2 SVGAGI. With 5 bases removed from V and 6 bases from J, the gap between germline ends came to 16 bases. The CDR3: CASSESDPNAGELFF. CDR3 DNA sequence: TGTGCCAGCAGTGAATCGGACCCTAACGCCGGGGAGCTGTTTTTT.

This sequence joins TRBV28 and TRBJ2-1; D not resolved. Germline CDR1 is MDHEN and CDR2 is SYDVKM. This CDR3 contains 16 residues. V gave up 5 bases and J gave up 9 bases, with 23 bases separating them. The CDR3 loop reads CASSPLISRTVGEQFF. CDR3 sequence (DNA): TGTGCCAGCAGTCCCCTGATTAGCCGTACGGTCGGTGAGCAGTTCTTC. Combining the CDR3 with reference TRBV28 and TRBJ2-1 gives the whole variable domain DVKVTQSSRYLVKRTGEKVFLECVQDMDHENMFWYRQDPGLGLRLIYFSYDVKMKEKGDIPEGYSVSREKKERFSLILESASTNQTSMYLCASSPLISRTVGEQFFGPGTRLTVL.

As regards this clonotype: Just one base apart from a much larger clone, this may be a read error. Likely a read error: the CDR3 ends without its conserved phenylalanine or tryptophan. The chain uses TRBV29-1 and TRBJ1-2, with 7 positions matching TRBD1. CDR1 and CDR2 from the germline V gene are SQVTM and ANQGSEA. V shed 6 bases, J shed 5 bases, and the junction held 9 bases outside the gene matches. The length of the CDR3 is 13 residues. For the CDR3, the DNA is TGCAGCGTGGCCGGGACAGATTTATATGGCTACACCATC. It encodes CSVAGTDLYGYTI.

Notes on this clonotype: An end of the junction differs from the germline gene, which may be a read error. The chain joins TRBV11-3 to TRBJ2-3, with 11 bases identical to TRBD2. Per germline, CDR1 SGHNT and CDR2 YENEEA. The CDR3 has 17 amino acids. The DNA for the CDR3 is TGTACCAGTAGCCACGGGTTTAGCGGGAGGGCCGAAGATACGCAGTATTTT. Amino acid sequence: CTSSHGFSGRAEDTQYF.

CDR3 sequence reads: CIAATLQESRYF. The CDR3 DNA reads as TGCATTGCCGCGACTTTGCAAGAGTCCCGGTACTTC. The chain joins TRBV29-1 to TRBJ2-5; no clear D. The CDR3 loop spans 12 amino acids. In germline, CDR1 is SQVTM, CDR2 ANQGSEA.

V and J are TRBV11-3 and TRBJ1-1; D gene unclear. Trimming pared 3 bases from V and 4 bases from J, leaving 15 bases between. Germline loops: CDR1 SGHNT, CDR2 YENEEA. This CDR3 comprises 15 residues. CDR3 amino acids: CASSLEDAGTTEAFF. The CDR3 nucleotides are TGTGCCAGCAGCTTGGAGGACGCGGGCACCACTGAAGCTTTCTTT.

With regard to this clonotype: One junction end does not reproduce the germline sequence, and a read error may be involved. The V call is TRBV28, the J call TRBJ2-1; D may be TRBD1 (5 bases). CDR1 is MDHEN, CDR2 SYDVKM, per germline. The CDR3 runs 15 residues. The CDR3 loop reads CANSLVGASRNEQFF. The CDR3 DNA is TGTGCCAACAGTTTAGTTGGGGCATCTAGGAATGAGCAGTTCTTC.

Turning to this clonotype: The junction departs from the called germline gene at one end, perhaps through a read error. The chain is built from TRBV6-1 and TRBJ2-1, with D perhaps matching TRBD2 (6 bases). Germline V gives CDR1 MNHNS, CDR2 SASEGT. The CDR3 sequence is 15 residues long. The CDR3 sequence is CGSREEADPTSKQFF. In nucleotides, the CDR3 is TGTGGCAGCAGGGAGGAGGCGGACCCTACGAGTAAGCAGTTCTTC.